The 21 T cell receptor beta chains reported below all come from one sample, sequenced in a study of cytomegalovirus exposure and HLA in healthy donors. PCR primers comprised 60 Vbeta and 13 Jbeta primers. Generated by immunoSEQ multiplex PCR, the TCRdb table keeps only in-frame clones and is missing some. The sample holds around 170,000 clones, around 80% seen once. The sequenced material came from PBMCs. The receptors stem from a woman aged 45 to 65 in good health and CMV-seronegative.

V usage is TRBV6-5 and J usage is TRBJ1-2; D gene uncertain. CDR1 and CDR2 (germline): MNHEY, SVGAGI. The ends were cut back, 4 bases at V and 4 bases at J, with 13 bases in the middle. The CDR3 covers 14 residues. The CDR3 region is CASSSPTTPYGYTF. CDR3 in DNA: TGTGCCAGCAGTTCACCGACAACTCCCTATGGCTACACCTTC.

V gene TRBV11-2 combines with J gene TRBJ1-6; 7 bases are shared with TRBD1. The V gene end was trimmed by 5 bases and the J gene end by 6 bases; junction bases not matched to a gene: 13. Looked up from germline, CDR1 is SGHAT and CDR2 is FQNNGV. The CDR3 sequence is 17 residues long. The CDR3 sequence: CASSRDSAGVFNSPLHF. CDR3 nucleotide sequence: TGTGCCAGCAGCCGGGACAGCGCCGGGGTCTTTAATTCACCCCTCCACTTT. Filled out from reference TRBV11-2 and TRBJ1-6, the complete variable domain reads EAGVAQSPRYKIIEKRQSVAFWCNPISGHATLYWYQQILGQGPKLLIQFQNNGVVDDSQLPKDRFSAERLKGVDSTLKIQPAKLEDSAVYLCASSRDSAGVFNSPLHFGNGTRLTVT.

This clone was found once. The V call is TRBV28, the J call TRBJ2-7; TRBD1 aligns across 7 bases. V gave up 1 base and J gave up 4 bases; unmatched junction bases: 7. The CDR3 sequence is 15 residues long. Germline V gives CDR1 MDHEN, CDR2 SYDVKM. The DNA for the CDR3 is TGTGCCAGCAGTTTATTCCGGGACAGCTCGTACGAGCAGTACTTC. It codes for CASSLFRDSSYEQYF.

The J gene is TRBJ1-2, the V gene TRBV9, with 7 bases fitting TRBD1. The V and J ends lost 4 bases and 0 bases, in that order; junction bases with no gene match: 18. CDR3 length: 19 residues. The germline gives CDR1 SGDLS, CDR2 YYNGEE. CDR3: CASSPRPYTIQGANYGYTF. The CDR3 region has the DNA TGTGCCAGCAGCCCCCGACCGTACACCATCCAGGGGGCTAACTATGGCTACACCTTC.

This chain uses TRBV7-8 with TRBJ1-2, with 7 bases that match TRBD1. V lost 5 bases, J lost 7 bases, and 7 bases stayed unmatched. The V gene's germline CDR1 is SGHVS and CDR2 FQNEAQ. This CDR3 spans 13 amino acids. The CDR3 DNA sequence: TGTGCCAGCAGCCCCACAGGGGTCCGTGGCTACACCTTC. Translation: CASSPTGVRGYTF.

V usage is TRBV6-1 and J usage is TRBJ2-3; the match to TRBD1 covers 7 bases. Germline CDR1 MNHNS, CDR2 SASEGT. V lost 7 bases, J lost 4 bases, and 5 bases stayed unmatched. The CDR3 covers 13 residues. The CDR3 DNA follows: TGTGCCAGCATGAGACAGGGACCAGATACGCAGTATTTT. It specifies CASMRQGPDTQYF.

This clone was observed a few times. The chain couples TRBV12-5 to TRBJ2-1; TRBD2 agrees at 14 bases. Unmatched junction bases numbered 8, after V lost 0 bases and J lost 4 bases. This CDR3 is 19 amino acids long. Looked up from germline, CDR1 is LGHNT and CDR2 is FRNRAP. The CDR3 region has the DNA TGTGCTAGTGGTTTGGTAAACGGGACTAGCGGGGGCCATTACAATGAGCAGTTCTTC. Amino acid sequence: CASGLVNGTSGGHYNEQFF. The entire variable domain, with the rest obtained from reference TRBV12-5 and TRBJ2-1, is as follows: DARVTQTPRHKVTEMGQEVTMRCQPILGHNTVFWYRQTMMQGLELLAYFRNRAPLDDSGMPKDRFSAEMPDATLATLKIQPSEPRDSAVYFCASGLVNGTSGGHYNEQFFGPGTRLTVL.

The chain uses TRBV5-4 and TRBJ2-5, with 14 bases that match TRBD2. The J call is uncertain, as TRBJ2-7 better fits the DNA end. The V gene's germline CDR1 is SGHNT and CDR2 YYREEE (reference sequence). The CDR3 is made up of 15 amino acids. CDR3 in amino acids: CASSLGTSGSYEQYF. The CDR3 coding sequence is TGTGCCAGCAGCCTCGGGACTAGCGGGAGCTACGAGCAGTACTTC.

V is TRBV7-2 and J is TRBJ2-1; the D gene is possibly TRBD2 (7 bases). Germline lookup yields CDR1 SGHTA and CDR2 FQGNSA. The length of the CDR3 is 14 residues. Trimming stripped 5 bases from V and 10 bases from J, with 18 bases between. The CDR3 sequence is CASSPNARGQEQFF. The CDR3, as DNA: TGTGCCAGCAGCCCCAACGCGCGGGGGCAGGAGCAGTTCTTC.

The V gene is TRBV9, the J gene TRBJ2-5, with D perhaps matching TRBD2 (6 bases). Germline values: CDR1 SGDLS, CDR2 YYNGEE. V lost 4 bases to trimming and J lost 2 bases, with 9 bases between them. The CDR3 totals 13 residues. The DNA for the CDR3 is TGTGCCAGCAGCCCCGGGGGTCAAGAGACCCAGTACTTC. This sequence encodes CASSPGGQETQYF.

In DNA, the CDR3 is TGTGCCAGCAGTTCCTGGACTAGCGGGGACTCCTACGAGCAGTACTTC. The encoded protein is CASSSWTSGDSYEQYF. The chain joins TRBV6-6 to TRBJ2-7, with 12 bases matching TRBD2. V dropped 4 bases and J dropped 0; count of bases not matched to a gene: 4. Looked up from germline, CDR1 is MNHNY and CDR2 is SVGAGI (reference sequence). This CDR3 comprises 16 residues.

V gene TRBV15 combines with J gene TRBJ2-7, with a tentative D call TRBD2 (5 bases). Germline V gene data show CDR1 as LNHNV and CDR2 as YYDKDF (reference sequence). V was pared by 5 bases and J by 9 bases, with 14 bases between. The CDR3 is 12 residues long. As DNA, the CDR3 is TGTGCCACCAGCGAGGGTTACGGTGGGCAGTACTTC. Its protein product is CATSEGYGGQYF.

CDR3 nucleotide sequence: TGCGCCAGCCGGGACAGCCCGAACACCGGGGAGCTGTTTTTT. It is translated as CASRDSPNTGELFF. J is TRBJ2-2 and V is TRBV5-1; 7 nucleotides align to TRBD1. From germline, CDR1 is SGHRS and CDR2 YFSETQ. CDR3 length equals 14 residues. V was clipped by 7 bases and J by 0 bases; unmatched bases: 3.

This clone has only one observation. The genes are TRBV28 and TRBJ1-2, with D maybe TRBD1 (6 bases). Trimming cost V 6 bases and J 2 bases, with 10 bases left between them. Germline lookup yields CDR1 MDHEN and CDR2 SYDVKM. The length of the CDR3 is 13 residues. In DNA, the CDR3 is TGTGCCAGCAGAGACACAGGGAACTATGGCTACACCTTC. It translates to CASRDTGNYGYTF.

This clone was seen a few times. V usage is TRBV19 and J usage is TRBJ1-5, with no clear D. The CDR3 contains 15 residues. Trimming took off 5 bases at V and 2 bases at J, with 13 bases between the two ends. Germline CDR1 reads LNHDA; CDR2 reads SQIVND (reference sequence). CDR3 residues: CASSPRGYGNQPQHF. CDR3 DNA sequence: TGTGCCAGTAGTCCACGGGGTTATGGCAATCAGCCCCAGCATTTT. Full variable domain (remainder filled in from reference TRBV19 and TRBJ1-5): DGGITQSPKYLFRKEGQNVTLSCEQNLNHDAMYWYRQDPGQGLRLIYYSQIVNDFQKGDIAEGYSVSREKKESFPLTVTSAQKNPTAFYLCASSPRGYGNQPQHFGDGTRLSIL.

The chain uses TRBV9 and TRBJ2-7, with 7 bases fitting TRBD1. V shed 3 bases, J shed 7 bases, and the junction held 7 bases outside the gene matches. The CDR3 is 13 residues long. Germline V lookup: CDR1 SGDLS, CDR2 YYNGEE. CDR3 region: CASSGGQSGEQYF. The CDR3 nucleotides read TGTGCCAGCAGCGGGGGACAGTCGGGGGAGCAGTACTTC.

A single count supports this clone. The V gene is TRBV5-4, the J gene TRBJ2-5, with a possible D match to TRBD1 (6 bases). Trimming removed 1 base at V and 2 bases at J, with 15 bases between. CDR3 size: 16 residues. Per the germline V gene, CDR1 is SGHNT and CDR2 is YYREEE (reference sequence). The CDR3 region is CASSLSADRSQETQYF. The CDR3 nucleotides read TGTGCCAGCAGCTTGAGCGCGGACAGATCTCAAGAGACCCAGTACTTC.

The rearrangement uses TRBV5-1 and TRBJ2-2; 9 bases map to TRBD1. Germline V lookup: CDR1 SGHRS, CDR2 YFSETQ. Losses at the gene ends were 3 bases for V and 7 bases for J; bases not matched to a gene: 10. The CDR3 has 16 amino acids. CDR3 loop: CASSSPGQGRNGELFF. In DNA, the CDR3 is TGCGCCAGCAGCTCTCCGGGACAGGGAAGAAACGGGGAGCTGTTTTTT. The entire variable domain, with the rest obtained from reference TRBV5-1 and TRBJ2-2, is as follows: KAGVTQTPRYLIKTRGQQVTLSCSPISGHRSVSWYQQTPGQGLQFLFEYFSETQRNKGNFPGRFSGRQFSNSRSEMNVSTLELGDSALYLCASSSPGQGRNGELFFGEGSRLTVL.

The genes are TRBV7-8 and TRBJ2-7; 9 bases line up with TRBD2. This CDR3 has 13 residues. The germline V gene encodes CDR1 SGHVS and CDR2 FQNEAQ. V shed 2 bases and J 4 bases; nucleotides not matched to a gene: 0. In DNA form, the CDR3 reads TGTGCCAGCAGCTTACTAGCGGGGTACGAGCAGTACTTC. As protein: CASSLLAGYEQYF.

The gene calls are TRBV27 and TRBJ2-1; no clear D. V gave up 5 bases and J gave up 0 bases, with 14 bases separating them. Germline V gene sequence: CDR1 MNHEY, CDR2 SMNVEV (reference sequence). CDR3 length: 16 amino acids. In DNA form, the CDR3 reads TGTGCCAGCAGTGTTTATAGCCATAGCTCCTACAATGAGCAGTTCTTC. Protein sequence: CASSVYSHSSYNEQFF.

This chain links TRBV4-1 with TRBJ1-4, with TRBD1 matching 7 bases. The CDR3 length is 14 residues. CDR1 and CDR2 (germline): MGHRA, YSYEKL. J lost 3 bases, V lost 7 bases, and 5 bases had no gene match. For the CDR3, the DNA is TGCGCCAGCAAATGGACAGGACCTAATGAAAAACTGTTTTTT. As protein: CASKWTGPNEKLFF.